The entry that follows covers one T cell receptor beta chain sequence. Its antigen is still unknown. These data come from a study of cytomegalovirus exposure and HLA in healthy donors. The PCR was carried out with 60 Vbeta primers and 13 Jbeta primers. Measured with immunoSEQ multiplex PCR; TCRdb has only the in-frame clones, and not every one. In the table there are fewer than 200,000 clones, more than 70% of which are singletons. The study, taken as a whole, reports: When analyzed later, the rates of TCR association showed variation by HLA locus, with DRB1 the most and HLA-C the fewest. Only CMV serostatus was available as immune exposure information. For TCR beta chains, V- and J-gene trimming was later linked to a missense DCLRE1C variant.

The receptor comes from a male donor in good health and CMV-seronegative. Material for sequencing was PBMCs.

CDR3 DNA: TGTGCCAGCAGCCAAAAAACTAGCGGGAAGAACACCGGGGAGCTGTTTTTT. Translated: CASSQKTSGKNTGELFF. This rearrangement joins TRBV4-2 to TRBJ2-2; 10 bases match TRBD2. Trimming removed 2 bases from V and 1 base from J; junction bases left unmatched: 4. This CDR3 comprises 17 residues. Per the germline V gene, CDR1 is LGHNA and CDR2 is YNFKEQ.